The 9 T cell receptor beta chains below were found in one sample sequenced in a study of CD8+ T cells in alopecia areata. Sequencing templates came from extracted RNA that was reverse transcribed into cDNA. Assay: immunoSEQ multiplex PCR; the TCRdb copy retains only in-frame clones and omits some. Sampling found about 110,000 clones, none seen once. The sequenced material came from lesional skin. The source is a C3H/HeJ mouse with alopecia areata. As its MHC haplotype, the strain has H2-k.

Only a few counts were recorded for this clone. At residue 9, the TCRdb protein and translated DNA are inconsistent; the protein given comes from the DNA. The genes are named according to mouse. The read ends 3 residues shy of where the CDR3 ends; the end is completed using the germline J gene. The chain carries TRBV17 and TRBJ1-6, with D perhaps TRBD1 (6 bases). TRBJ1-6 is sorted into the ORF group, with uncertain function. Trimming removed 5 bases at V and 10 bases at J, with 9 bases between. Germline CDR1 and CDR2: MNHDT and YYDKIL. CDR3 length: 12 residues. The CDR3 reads CASSYRDSPLYF. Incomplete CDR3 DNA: TGTGCTAGCAGTTACAGGGACTCGCCC.

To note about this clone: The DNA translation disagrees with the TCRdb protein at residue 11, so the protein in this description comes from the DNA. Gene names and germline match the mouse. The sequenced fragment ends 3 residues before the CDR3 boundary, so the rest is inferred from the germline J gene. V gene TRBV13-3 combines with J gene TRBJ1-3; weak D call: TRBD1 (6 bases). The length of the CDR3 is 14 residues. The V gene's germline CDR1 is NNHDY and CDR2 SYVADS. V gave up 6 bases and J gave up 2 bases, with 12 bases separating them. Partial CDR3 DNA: TGTGCCAGCAAACCTACAGGGCCTGGAAATACG. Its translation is CASKPTGPGNT. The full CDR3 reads CASKPTGPGNTLYF.

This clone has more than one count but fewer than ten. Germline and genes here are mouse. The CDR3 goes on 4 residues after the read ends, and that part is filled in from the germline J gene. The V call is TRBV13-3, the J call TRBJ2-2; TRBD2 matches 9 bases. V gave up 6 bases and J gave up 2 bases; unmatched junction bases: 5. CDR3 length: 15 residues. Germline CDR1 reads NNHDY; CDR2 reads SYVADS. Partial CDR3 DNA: TGTGCCAGCATCGGGACTGGGAGCAACACCGGG. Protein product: CASIGTGSNTG. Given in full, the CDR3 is CASIGTGSNTGQLYF.

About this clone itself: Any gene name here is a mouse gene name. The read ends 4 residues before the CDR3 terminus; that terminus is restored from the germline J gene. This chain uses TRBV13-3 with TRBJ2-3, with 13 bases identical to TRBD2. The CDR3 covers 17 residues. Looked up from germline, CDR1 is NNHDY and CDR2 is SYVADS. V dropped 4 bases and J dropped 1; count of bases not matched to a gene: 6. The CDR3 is CASSPDWGGSGAETLYF. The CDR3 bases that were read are TGTGCCAGCAGTCCGGACTGGGGGGGCTCGGGTGCAGAA.

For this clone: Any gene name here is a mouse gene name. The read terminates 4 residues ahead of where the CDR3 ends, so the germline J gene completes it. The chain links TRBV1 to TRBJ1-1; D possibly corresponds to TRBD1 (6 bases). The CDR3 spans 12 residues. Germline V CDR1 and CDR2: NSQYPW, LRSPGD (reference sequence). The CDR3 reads CTCSAGQTEVFF. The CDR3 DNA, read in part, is TGCACCTGCAGTGCTGGACAGACA.

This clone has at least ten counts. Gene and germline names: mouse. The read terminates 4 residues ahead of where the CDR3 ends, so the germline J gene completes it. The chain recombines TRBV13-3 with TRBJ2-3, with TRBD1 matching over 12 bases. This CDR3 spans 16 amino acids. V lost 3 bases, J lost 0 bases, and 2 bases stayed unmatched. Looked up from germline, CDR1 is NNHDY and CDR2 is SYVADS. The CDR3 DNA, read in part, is TGTGCCAGCAGTGGCGGGACAGGGGGCAGTGCAGAA. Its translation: CASSGGTGGSAE. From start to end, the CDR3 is CASSGGTGGSAETLYF.

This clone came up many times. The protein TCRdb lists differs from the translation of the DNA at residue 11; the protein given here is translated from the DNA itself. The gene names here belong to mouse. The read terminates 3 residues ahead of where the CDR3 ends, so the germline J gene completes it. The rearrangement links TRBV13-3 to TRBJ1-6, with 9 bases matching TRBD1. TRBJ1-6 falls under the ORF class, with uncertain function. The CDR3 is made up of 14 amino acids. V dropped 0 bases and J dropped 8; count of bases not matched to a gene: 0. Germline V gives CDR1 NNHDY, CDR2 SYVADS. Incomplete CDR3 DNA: TGTGCCAGCAGTGATGGGGACAGGGATTCGCCC. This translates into CASSDGDRDSP. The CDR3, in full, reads CASSDGDRDSPLYF.

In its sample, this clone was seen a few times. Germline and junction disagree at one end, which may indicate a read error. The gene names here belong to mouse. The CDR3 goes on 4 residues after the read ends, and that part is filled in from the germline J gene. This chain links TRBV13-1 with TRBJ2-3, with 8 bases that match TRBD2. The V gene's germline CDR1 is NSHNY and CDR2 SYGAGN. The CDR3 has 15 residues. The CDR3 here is CAGSDRGGGAETLYF. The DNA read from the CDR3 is TGTGCCGGCAGTGATAGGGGGGGCGGTGCAGAA.

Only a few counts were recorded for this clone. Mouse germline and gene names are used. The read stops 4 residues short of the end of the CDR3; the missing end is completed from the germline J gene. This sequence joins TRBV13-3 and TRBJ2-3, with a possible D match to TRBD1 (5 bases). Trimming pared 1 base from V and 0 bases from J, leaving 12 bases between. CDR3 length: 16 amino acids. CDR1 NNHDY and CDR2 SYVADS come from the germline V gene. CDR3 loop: CASSDPGQSSAETLYF. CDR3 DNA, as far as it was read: TGTGCCAGCAGTGATCCCGGACAATCTAGTGCAGAA.